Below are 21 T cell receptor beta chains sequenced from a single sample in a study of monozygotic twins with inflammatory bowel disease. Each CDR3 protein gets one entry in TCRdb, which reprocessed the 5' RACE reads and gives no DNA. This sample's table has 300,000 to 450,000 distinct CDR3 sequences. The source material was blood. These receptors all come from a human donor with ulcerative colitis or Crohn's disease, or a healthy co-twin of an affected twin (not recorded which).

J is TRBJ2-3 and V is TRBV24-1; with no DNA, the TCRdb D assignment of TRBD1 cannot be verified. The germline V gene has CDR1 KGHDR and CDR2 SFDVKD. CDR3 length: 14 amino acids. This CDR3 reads CATSDLQGQAVQYF.

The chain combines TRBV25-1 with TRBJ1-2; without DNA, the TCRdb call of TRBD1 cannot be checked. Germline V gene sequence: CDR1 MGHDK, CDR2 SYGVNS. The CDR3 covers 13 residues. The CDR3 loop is CASSEVGGPGYTF.

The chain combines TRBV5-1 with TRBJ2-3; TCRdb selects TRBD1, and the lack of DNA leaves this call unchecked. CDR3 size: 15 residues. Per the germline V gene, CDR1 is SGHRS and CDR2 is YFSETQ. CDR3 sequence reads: CASSTTGNPTDTQYF.

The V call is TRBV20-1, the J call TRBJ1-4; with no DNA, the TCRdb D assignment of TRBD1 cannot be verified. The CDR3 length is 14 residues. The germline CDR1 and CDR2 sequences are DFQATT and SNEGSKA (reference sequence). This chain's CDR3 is CSARDGRGGEKLFF.

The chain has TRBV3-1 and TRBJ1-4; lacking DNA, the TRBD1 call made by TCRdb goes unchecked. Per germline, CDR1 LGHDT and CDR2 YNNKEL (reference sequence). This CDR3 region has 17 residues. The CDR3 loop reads CASSLLRQGATGEKLFF.

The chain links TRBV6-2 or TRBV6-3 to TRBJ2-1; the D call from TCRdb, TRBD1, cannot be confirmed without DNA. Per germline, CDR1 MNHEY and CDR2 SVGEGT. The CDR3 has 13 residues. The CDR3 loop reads CASGQGRYNEQFF.

This chain's CDR3 is CSAVNWERGGYGEETQYF. The gene calls are TRBV20-1 and TRBJ2-5; TCRdb's D call of TRBD2 is untestable without DNA. This CDR3 is built from 18 residues. Germline CDR1 DFQATT, CDR2 SNEGSKA (reference sequence).

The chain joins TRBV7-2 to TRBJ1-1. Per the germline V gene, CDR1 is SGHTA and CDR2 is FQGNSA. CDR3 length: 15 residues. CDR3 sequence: CASTQGGGPNTEAFF.

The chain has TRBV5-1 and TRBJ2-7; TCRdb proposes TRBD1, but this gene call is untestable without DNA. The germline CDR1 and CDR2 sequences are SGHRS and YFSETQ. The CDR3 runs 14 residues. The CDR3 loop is CASSLGTGGLEQYF.

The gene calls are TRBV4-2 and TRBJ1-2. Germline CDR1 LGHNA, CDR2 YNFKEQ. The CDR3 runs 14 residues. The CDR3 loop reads CASSQERVYYGYTF.

The CDR3 sequence is CASSWDSHQETQYF. The chain recombines TRBV7-2 with TRBJ2-5; TCRdb picks TRBD1, but there is no DNA to check that call. Per germline, CDR1 SGHTA and CDR2 FQGNSA. This CDR3 spans 14 amino acids.

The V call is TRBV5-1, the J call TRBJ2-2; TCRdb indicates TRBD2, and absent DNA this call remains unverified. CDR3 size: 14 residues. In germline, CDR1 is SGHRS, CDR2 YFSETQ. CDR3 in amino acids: CASSQTSGIGELFF.

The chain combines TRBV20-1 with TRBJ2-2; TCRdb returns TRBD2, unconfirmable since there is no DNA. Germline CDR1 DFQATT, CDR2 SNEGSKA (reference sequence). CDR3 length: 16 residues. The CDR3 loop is CSAPKSSGGNTGELFF.

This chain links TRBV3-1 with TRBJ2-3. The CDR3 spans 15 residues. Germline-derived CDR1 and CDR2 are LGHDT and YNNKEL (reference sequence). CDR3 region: CASSQDWFGTDTQYF.

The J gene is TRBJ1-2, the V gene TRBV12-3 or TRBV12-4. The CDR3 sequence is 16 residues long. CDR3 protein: CASSLVGNNPNYGYTF.

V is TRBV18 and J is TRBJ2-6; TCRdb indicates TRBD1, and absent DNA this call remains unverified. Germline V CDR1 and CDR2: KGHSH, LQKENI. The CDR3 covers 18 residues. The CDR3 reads CASSPTPNRGRYSNVLTF.

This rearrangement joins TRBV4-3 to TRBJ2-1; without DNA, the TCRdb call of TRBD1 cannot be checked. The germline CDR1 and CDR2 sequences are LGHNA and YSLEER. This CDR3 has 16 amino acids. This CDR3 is CASSQGSAGSYNEQFF.

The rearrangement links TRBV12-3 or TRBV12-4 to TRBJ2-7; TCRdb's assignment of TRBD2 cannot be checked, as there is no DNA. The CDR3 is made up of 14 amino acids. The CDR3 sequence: CASSAGAFIYEQYF.

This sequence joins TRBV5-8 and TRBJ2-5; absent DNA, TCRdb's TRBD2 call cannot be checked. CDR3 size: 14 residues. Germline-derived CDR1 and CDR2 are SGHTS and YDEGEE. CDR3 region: CASSQGRSAETQYF. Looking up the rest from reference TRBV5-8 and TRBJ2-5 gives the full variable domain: EAGVTQSPTHLIKTRGQQATLRCSPISGHTSVYWYQQALGLGLQFLLWYDEGEERNRGNFPPRFSGRQFPNYSSELNVNALELEDSALYLCASSQGRSAETQYFGPGTRLLVL.

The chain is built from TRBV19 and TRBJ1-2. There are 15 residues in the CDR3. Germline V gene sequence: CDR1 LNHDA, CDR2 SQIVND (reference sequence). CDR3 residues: CASSIVNRNNYGYTF.

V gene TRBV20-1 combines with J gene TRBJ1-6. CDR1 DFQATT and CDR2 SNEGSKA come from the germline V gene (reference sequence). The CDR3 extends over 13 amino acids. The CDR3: CSARGVYNSPLHF.